Below are 6 T cell receptor beta chains sequenced from a single sample in a study of blood T cells in healthy people across ages. A second PCR, run for roughly 6 to 11 cycles, used a sample-barcoded 5' primer plus a J-beta primer mix. One entry per CDR3 protein results from TCRdb running MiXCR on the 5' RACE reads. The sample yields 600,000 to 900,000 distinct CDR3 sequences, 25% to 30% seen once. Separately, the same data were catalogued under a study of T cells of mothers and their children.

What was sequenced was blood. All receptors derive from a boy younger than 18 in good health.

This clonotype turned up a few times. The chain uses TRBV5-1 and TRBJ2-7; D remains ambiguous. V shed 0 bases and J shed 5 bases, with 9 bases lying between them. This CDR3 is 13 amino acids long. In germline, CDR1 is SGHRS, CDR2 YFSETQ. DNA for the CDR3: TGCGCCAGCAGCTTGGGTCAGGCCAACGAGCAGTACTTC. Its translation is CASSLGQANEQYF.

In this sample, this clonotype turned up a few times. The rearrangement joins TRBV20-1 to TRBJ2-5; unclear D gene. This CDR3 has 12 amino acids. Germline assignment: CDR1 DFQATT and CDR2 SNEGSKA (reference sequence). The CDR3, as DNA: TGCAGAGCTGGACCGTTACAAGAGACCCAGTACTTC. This translates into CRAGPLQETQYF.

The V call is TRBV24-1, the J call TRBJ2-5; D gene uncertain. The end of the DNA aligns better with TRBJ2-7, so the J call may be wrong. The CDR3 extends over 13 amino acids. Germline assignment: CDR1 KGHDR and CDR2 SFDVKD. For the CDR3, the DNA is TGTGCCACCAGTGCCGTTTCTTCCTACGAGCAGTACTTC. Amino acids: CATSAVSSYEQYF.

The CDR3 nucleotides are TGTGCCAGCAGCTTGCACCACAGCACCGGGGAGCTGTTTTTT. Amino acid sequence: CASSLHHSTGELFF. V gene TRBV5-5 combines with J gene TRBJ2-2; no clear D gene. The CDR3 loop spans 14 amino acids. CDR1 SGHKS and CDR2 YYEKEE come from the germline V gene (reference sequence). Trimming cost V 1 base and J 4 bases, with 8 bases left between them. The whole variable domain, filled in from reference TRBV5-5 and TRBJ2-2, reads DAGVTQSPTHLIKTRGQQVTLRCSPISGHKSVSWYQQVLGQGPQFIFQYYEKEERGRGNFPDRFSARQFPNYSSELNVNALLLGDSALYLCASSLHHSTGELFFGEGSRLTVL.

The chain is built from TRBV18 and TRBJ2-1; D is unclear. Germline values: CDR1 KGHSH, CDR2 LQKENI. This CDR3 has 16 residues. Trimming pared 3 bases from V and 5 bases from J, leaving 17 bases between. CDR3 amino acids: CASSPRVGEDHNEQFF. CDR3 sequence (DNA): TGTGCCAGCTCACCCCGCGTAGGTGAAGACCACAATGAGCAGTTCTTC.

The V gene is TRBV10-3, the J gene TRBJ2-5; D remains unclear. CDR1 ENHRY and CDR2 SYGVKD come from the germline V gene. Trimming pared 3 bases from V and 5 bases from J, leaving 7 bases between. The CDR3 extends over 12 amino acids. DNA for the CDR3: TGTGCCATCAGTGAATACTCTGAGACCCAGTACTTC. Amino acids: CAISEYSETQYF.